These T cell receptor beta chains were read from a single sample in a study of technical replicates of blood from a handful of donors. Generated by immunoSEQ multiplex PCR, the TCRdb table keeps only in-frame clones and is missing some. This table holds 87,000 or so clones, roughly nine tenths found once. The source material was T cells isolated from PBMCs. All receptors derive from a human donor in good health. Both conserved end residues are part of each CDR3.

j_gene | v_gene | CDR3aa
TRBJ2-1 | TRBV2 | CASRGLAGGSYNEQFF
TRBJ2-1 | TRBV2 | CASSEARGEQFF
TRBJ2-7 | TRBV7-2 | CASSLPLNYEQYF
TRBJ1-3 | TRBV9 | CASSVDRAGNTIYF
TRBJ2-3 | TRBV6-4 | CASSAEPPPYTQYF
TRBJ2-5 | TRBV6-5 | CASSFTNWETQYF
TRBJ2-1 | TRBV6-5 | CASSYSVGLAGAEQFF
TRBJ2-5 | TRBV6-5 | CASSYGTGQETQYF
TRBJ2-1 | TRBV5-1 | CASSLAGRSDEQFF
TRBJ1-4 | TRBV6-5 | CASSPKNLGNKELFF
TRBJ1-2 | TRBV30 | CAWSVLGAEGYGYTF
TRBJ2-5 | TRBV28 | CASSFVNRKETQYF
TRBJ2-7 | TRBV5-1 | CASSFTQGPSDEQYF
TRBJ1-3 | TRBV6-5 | CASSYSAGLYGNTIYF
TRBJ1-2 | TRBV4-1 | CASSQVAGQGYTF
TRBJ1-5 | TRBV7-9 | CASSLGQDLQPQHF
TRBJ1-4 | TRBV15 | CATSRDPGIREKLFF
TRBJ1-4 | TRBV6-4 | CASSREAATNEKLFF
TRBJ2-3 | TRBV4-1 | CASSQVKAGGPRTQYF
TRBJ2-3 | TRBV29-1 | CSVERTGGTDTQYF
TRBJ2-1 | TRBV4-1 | CASSLGTSLDEQFF
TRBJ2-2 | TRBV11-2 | CASSLGTLNTGELFF
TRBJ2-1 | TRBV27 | CASSLSQYNEQFF
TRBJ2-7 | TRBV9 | CASSEGGQGVYEQYF
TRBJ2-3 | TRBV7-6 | CASSLAADTQYF
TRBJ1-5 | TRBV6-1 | CASTRYSNQPQHF
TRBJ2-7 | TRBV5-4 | CASSSTRGQGGSYEQYF
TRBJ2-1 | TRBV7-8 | CASSRRRLLGRGNEQFF
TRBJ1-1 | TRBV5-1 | CASSLGAGVGTEAFF
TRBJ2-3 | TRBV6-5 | CASMGRGNTQYF
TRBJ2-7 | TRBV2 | CASNSPDRGYEQYF
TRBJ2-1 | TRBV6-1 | CASSELLTAYNEQFF
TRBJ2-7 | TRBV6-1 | CASSAHRQGLYEQYF
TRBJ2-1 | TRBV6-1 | CASIWTEQIYNEQFF
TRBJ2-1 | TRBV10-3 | CAISDMSGRDNEQFF
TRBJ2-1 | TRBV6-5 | CASSSLAGGFGEQFF
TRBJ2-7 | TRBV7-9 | CASSPGYMAAMSYEQYF
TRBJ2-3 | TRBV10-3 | CAISGGGPDTQYF
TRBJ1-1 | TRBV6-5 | CASRGIREGAFF
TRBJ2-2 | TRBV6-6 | CASRTSGLYLTGELFF
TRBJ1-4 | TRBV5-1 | CASSLQGPESNEKLFF
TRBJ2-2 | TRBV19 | CASSATGFRNTGELFF
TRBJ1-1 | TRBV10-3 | CAIRPGQGNPEAFF
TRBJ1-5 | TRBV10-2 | CASNEGQPPQPQHF
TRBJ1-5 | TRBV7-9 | CASSQGSGGRNQPQHF
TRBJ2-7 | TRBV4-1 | CASGRTSDSYEQYF